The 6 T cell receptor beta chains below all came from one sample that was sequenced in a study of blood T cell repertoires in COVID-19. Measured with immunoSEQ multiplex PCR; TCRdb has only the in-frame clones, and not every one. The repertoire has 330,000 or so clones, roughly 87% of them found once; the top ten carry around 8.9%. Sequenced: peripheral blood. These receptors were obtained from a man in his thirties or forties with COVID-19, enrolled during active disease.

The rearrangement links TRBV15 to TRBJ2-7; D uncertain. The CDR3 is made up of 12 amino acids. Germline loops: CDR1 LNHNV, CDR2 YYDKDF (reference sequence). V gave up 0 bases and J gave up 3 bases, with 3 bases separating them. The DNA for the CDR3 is TGTGCCACCAGCAGAGATCGCTACGAGCAGTACTTC. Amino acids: CATSRDRYEQYF.

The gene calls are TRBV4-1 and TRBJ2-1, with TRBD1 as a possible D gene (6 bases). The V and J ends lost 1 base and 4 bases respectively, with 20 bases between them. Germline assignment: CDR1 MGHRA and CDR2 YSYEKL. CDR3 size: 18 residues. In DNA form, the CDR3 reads TGCGCCAGCAGCCAAGCAGAAGGAACAGGGATCTTGTACAATGAGCAGTTCTTC. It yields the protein CASSQAEGTGILYNEQFF.

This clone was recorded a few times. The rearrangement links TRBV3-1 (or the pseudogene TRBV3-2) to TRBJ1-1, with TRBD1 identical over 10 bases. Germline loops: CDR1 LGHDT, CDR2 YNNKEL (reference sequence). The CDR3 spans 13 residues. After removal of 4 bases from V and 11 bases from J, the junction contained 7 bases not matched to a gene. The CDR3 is CASSPGTGAGAFF. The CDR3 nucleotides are TGTGCCAGCAGCCCTGGGACAGGGGCTGGGGCTTTCTTT.

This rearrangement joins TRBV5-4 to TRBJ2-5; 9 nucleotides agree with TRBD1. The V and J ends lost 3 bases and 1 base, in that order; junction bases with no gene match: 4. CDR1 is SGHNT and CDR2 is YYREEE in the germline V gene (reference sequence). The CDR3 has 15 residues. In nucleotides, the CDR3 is TGTGCCAGCAGCTCCCGACAGGGGGGCCAAGAGACCCAGTACTTC. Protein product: CASSSRQGGQETQYF.

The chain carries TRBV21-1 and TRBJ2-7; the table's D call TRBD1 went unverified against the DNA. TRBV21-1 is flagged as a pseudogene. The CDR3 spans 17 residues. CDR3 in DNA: TGTGCCAGCAGCAAAAAAAAAGCCGGGACAGGCACCTACGAGCAGTACTTC. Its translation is CASSKKKAGTGTYEQYF.

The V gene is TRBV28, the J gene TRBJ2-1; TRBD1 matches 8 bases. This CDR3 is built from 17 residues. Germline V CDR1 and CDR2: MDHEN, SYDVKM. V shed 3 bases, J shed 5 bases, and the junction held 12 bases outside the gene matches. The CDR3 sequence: CASSFPLGQGGDNEQFF. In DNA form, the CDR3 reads TGTGCCAGCAGTTTCCCCCTAGGACAGGGTGGGGACAATGAGCAGTTCTTC.